The T cell receptor (beta chain) under discussion was sequenced for a study of Ad26.COV2.S vaccination and SARS-CoV-2 variants. Whole-study results and caveats: Spike-specific TCR breadth ran higher among vaccine recipients than placebo recipients.

With respect to this clone: The antigen is undetermined.

Data came from immunoSEQ multiplex PCR; TCRdb stores just in-frame clones and leaves some out. The sample lists 300,000 to 500,000 clones; approximately 91% were seen once. Treatment described: around 19 received Ad26.COV2.S at low or high dose, single or two shots; about 5 received placebo; per-sample allocation not given. Following the first vaccine or placebo injection, samples were taken on day 63. Germline values: CDR1 WNHNN, CDR2 SYGVQD (reference sequence). This CDR3 contains 16 residues. With 2 bases clipped from V and 4 bases from J, the junction kept 4 bases outside the gene matches. This sample comprised peripheral blood, obtained in a trial of Ad26.COV2.S vaccine versus placebo. The V and J genes are TRBV10-1 and TRBJ2-1; 11 positions agree with TRBD2. The receptor's source is a person between 18 and 60 years old who received the Ad26.COV2.S COVID-19 vaccine or a placebo. The CDR3 spells CASSENLAGGYNEQFF. CDR3 DNA sequence: TGCGCCAGCAGTGAGAATCTAGCGGGGGGATACAATGAGCAGTTCTTC.